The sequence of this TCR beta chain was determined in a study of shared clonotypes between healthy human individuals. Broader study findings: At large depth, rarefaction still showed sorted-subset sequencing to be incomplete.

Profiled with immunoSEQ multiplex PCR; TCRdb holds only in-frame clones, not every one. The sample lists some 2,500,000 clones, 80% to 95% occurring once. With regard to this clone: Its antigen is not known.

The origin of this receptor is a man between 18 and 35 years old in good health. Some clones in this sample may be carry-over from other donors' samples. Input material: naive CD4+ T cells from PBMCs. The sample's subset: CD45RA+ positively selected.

CDR3 in DNA: TGCGCCAGCAGCCAAGATCGCGCAGGGGCTGGCACTGAAGCTTTCTTT. Its translation: CASSQDRAGAGTEAFF. The chain recombines TRBV4-3 with TRBJ1-1; the D gene is possibly TRBD1 (6 bases). CDR1 LGHNA and CDR2 YSLEER come from the germline V gene. The CDR3 loop spans 16 amino acids. Trimming removed 0 bases at V and 4 bases at J, with 15 bases between.